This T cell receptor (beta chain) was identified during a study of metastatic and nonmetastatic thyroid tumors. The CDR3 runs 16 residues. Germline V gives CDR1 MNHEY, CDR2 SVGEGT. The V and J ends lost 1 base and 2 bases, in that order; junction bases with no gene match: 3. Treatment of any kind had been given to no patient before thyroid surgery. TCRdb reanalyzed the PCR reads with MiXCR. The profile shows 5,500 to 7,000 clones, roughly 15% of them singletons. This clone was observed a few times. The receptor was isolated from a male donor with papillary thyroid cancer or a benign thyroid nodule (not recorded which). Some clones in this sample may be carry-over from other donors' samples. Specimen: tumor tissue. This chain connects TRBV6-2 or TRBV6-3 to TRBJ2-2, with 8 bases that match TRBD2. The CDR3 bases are TGTGCCAGCAGTTACTGGGCGGGGGGTAACACCGGGGAGCTGTTTTTT. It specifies CASSYWAGGNTGELFF.